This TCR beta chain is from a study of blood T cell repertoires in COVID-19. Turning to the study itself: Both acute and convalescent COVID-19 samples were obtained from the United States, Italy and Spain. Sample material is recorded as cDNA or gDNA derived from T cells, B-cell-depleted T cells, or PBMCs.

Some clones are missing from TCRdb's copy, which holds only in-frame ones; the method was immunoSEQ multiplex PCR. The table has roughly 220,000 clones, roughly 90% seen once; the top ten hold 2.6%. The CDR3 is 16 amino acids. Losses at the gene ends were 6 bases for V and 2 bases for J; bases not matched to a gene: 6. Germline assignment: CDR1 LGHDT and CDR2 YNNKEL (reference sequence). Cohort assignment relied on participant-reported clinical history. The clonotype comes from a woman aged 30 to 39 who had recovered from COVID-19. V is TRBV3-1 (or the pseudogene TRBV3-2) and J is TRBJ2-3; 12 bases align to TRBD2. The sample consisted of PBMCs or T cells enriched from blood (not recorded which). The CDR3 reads CASRGLAGIYTDTQYF. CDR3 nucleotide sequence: TGTGCCAGCAGAGGACTAGCGGGGATCTACACAGATACGCAGTATTTT.